This TCR beta chain derives from a study of T cell clones after liver transplantation. In the study overall: In this trial, immunosuppression withdrawal was attempted within 2 years of liver transplant. A pre-transplant mixed lymphocyte reaction with TCRbeta sequencing defined graft-donor-reactive clones followed in post-transplant blood. Study conclusions and caveats: A significant post-transplant drop in circulating graft-donor-reactive CD4 TCRbeta sequences occurred in most of the 8 subjects. Compared with third party-reactive sequences, donor-reactive ones declined more, independent of withdrawal success.

Some clones are missing from TCRdb's copy, which holds only in-frame ones; the method was immunoSEQ multiplex PCR. The sample carries tens of thousands of clones, 75% to 90% recorded once. For this clone: The antigen is undetermined.

CDR3 length equals 14 residues. Trimming removed 6 bases from V and 4 bases from J; junction bases left unmatched: 5. CDR1 and CDR2 from the germline V gene are KGHSH and LQKENI. This sequence joins TRBV18 and TRBJ2-7; TRBD1 agrees at 11 bases. The clonotype comes from a human patient who received a liver transplant. The T cells may come from the graft donor. Here the sequenced sample was CD4+ T cells from blood, taken 12 months after liver transplant. In DNA, the CDR3 is TGTGCCAGCTCCCAAGGACAGGGGGCATACGAGCAGTACTTC. Its protein product is CASSQGQGAYEQYF. Full variable domain (rest looked up from reference TRBV18 and TRBJ2-7): NAGVMQNPRHLVRRRGQEARLRCSPMKGHSHVYWYRQLPEEGLKFMVYLQKENIIDESGMPKERFSAEFPKEGPSILRIQQVVRGDSAAYFCASSQGQGAYEQYFGPGTRLTVT.